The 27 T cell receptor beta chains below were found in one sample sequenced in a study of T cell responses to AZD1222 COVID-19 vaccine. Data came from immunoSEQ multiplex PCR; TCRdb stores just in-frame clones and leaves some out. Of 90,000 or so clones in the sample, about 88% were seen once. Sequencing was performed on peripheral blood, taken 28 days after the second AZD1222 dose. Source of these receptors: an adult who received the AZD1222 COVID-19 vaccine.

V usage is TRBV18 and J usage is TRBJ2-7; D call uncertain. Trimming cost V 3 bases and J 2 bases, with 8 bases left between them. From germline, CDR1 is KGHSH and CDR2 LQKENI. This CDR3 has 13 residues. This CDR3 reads CASSPAVTYEQYF. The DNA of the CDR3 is TGTGCCAGCTCACCGGCAGTGACCTACGAGCAGTACTTC.

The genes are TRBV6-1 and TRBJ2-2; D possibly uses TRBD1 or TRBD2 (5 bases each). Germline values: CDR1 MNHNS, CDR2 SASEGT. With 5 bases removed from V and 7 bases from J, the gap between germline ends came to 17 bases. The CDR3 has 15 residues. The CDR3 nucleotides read TGTGCCAGCAGTTCCGGTTCGGGACGGATCGGGGAGCTGTTTTTT. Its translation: CASSSGSGRIGELFF.

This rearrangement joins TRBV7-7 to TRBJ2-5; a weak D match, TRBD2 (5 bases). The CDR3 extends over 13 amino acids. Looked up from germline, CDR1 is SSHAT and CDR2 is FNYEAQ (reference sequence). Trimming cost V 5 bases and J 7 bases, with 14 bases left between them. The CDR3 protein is CASSTSYAGTQYF. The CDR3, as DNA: TGTGCCAGCAGCACCTCGTACGCGGGGACCCAGTACTTC.

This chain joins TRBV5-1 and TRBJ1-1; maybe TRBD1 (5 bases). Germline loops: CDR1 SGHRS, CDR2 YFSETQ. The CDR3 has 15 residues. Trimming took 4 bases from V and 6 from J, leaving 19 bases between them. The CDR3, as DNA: TGCGCCAGCAGCGCGCCAGGCAGGGCTAACCCTGAAGCTTTCTTT. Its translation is CASSAPGRANPEAFF.

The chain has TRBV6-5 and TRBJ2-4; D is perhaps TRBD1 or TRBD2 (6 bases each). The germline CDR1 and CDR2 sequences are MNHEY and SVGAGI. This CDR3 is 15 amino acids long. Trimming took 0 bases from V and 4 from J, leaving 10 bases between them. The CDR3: CASSYSRGGKNIQYF. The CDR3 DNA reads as TGTGCCAGCAGTTACTCCAGAGGGGGGAAAAACATTCAGTACTTC.

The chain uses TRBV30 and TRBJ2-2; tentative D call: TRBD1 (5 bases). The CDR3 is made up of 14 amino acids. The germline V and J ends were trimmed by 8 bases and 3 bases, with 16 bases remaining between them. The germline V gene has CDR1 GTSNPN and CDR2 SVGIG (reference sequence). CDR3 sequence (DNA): TGTGCCCTAGGGGCAGGGATTGACACCGGGGAGCTGTTTTTT. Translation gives CALGAGIDTGELFF.

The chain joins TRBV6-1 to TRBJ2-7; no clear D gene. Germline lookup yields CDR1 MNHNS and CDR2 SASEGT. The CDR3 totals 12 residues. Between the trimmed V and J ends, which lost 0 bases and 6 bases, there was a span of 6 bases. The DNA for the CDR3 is TGTGCCAGCAGTGAAGCAGGTTTCGAGCAGTACTTC. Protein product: CASSEAGFEQYF.

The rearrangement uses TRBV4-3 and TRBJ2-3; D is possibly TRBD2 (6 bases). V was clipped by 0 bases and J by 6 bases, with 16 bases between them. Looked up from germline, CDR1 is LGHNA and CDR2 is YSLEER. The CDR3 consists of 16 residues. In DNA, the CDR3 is TGCGCCAGCAGCCAAGAGGAGGGATTCGGTGGGGATACGCAGTATTTT. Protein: CASSQEEGFGGDTQYF.

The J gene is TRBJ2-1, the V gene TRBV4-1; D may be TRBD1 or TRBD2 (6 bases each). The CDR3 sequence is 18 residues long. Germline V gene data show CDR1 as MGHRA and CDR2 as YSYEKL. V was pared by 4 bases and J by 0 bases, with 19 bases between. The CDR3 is CASSRQRGALSSYNEQFF. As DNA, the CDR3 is TGCGCCAGCAGCCGCCAAAGGGGGGCGTTAAGCTCCTACAATGAGCAGTTCTTC.

The DNA for the CDR3 is TGTGCCACCAGCAGATTGGACAGGGGATCCTACGAGCAGTACTTC. Translation: CATSRLDRGSYEQYF. V gene TRBV15 combines with J gene TRBJ2-7; 9 bases line up with TRBD1. The CDR3 has 15 amino acids. The V gene end was trimmed by 2 bases and the J gene end by 1 base; junction bases not matched to a gene: 3. Looked up from germline, CDR1 is LNHNV and CDR2 is YYDKDF (reference sequence).

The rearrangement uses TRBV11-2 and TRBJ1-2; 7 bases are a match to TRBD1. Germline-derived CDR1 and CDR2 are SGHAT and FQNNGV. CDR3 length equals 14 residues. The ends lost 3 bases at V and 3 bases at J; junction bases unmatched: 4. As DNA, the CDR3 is TGTGCCAGCAGCTTTTCCCAGGGGGACTATGGCTACACCTTC. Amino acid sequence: CASSFSQGDYGYTF.

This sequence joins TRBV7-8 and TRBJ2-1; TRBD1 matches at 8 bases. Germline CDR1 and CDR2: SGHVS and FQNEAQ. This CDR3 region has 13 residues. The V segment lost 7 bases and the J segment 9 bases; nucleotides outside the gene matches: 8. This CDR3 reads CASTRQGAGEQFF. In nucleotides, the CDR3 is TGTGCCAGCACTCGTCAGGGGGCTGGTGAGCAGTTCTTC. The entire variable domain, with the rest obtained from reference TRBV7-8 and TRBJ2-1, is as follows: GAGVSQSPRYKVAKRGQDVALRCDPISGHVSLFWYQQALGQGPEFLTYFQNEAQLDKSGLPSDRFFAERPEGSVSTLKIQRTQQEDSAVYLCASTRQGAGEQFFGPGTRLTVL.

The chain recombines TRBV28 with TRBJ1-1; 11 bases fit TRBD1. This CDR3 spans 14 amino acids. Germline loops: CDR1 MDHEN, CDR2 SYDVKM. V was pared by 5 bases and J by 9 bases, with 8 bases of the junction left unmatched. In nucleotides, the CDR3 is TGTGCCAGCAGTACCGGGACAGGGGGGCGGAAAGCTTTCTTT. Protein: CASSTGTGGRKAFF.

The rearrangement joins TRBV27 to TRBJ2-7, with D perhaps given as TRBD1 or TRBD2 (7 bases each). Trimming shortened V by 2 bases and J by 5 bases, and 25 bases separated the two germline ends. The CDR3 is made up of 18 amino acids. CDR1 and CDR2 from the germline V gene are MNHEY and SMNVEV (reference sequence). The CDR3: CASSLRSFRGGGMNEQYF. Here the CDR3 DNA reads TGTGCCAGCAGTTTACGCTCATTCCGGGGAGGGGGCATGAACGAGCAGTACTTC.

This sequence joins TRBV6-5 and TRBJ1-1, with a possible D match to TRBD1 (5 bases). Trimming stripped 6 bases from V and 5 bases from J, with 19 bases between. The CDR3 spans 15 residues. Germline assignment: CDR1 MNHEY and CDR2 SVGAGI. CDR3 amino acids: CASSLRSEGRTEAFF. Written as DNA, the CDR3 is TGTGCCAGCAGCCTGAGGTCAGAGGGGCGTACTGAAGCTTTCTTT.

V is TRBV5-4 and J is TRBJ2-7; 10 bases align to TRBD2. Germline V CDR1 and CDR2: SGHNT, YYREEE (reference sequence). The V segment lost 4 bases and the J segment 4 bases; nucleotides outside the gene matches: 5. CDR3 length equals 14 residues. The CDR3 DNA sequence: TGTGCCAGCAGCCCTACTAGCGGGGTATACGAGCAGTACTTC. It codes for CASSPTSGVYEQYF.

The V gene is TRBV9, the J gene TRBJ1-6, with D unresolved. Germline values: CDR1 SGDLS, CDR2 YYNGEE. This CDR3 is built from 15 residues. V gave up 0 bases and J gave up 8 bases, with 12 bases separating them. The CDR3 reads CASSVVRARDSPLHF. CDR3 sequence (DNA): TGTGCCAGCAGCGTAGTGAGGGCCCGTGATTCACCCCTCCACTTT.

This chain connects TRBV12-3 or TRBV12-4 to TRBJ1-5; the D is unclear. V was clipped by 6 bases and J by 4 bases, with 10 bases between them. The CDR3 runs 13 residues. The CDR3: CASSVLRNQPQHF. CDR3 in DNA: TGTGCCAGCAGCGTCCTTCGGAATCAGCCCCAGCATTTT.

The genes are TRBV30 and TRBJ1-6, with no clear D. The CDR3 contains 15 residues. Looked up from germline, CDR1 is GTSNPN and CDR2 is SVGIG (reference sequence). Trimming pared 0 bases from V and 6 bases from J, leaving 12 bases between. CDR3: CAWSVQSRSNSPLHF. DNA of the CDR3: TGTGCCTGGAGTGTACAGTCACGATCTAATTCACCCCTCCACTTT. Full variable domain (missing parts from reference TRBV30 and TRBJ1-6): SQTIHQWPATLVQPVGSPLSLECTVEGTSNPNLYWYRQAAGRGLQLLFYSVGIGQISSEVPQNLSASRPQDRQFILSSKKLLLSDSGFYLCAWSVQSRSNSPLHFGNGTRLTVT.

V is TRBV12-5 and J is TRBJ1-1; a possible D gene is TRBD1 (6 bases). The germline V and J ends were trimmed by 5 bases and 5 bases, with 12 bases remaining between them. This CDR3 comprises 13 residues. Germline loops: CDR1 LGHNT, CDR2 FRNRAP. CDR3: CASGHIQGTEAFF. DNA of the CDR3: TGTGCTAGTGGTCACATACAGGGTACTGAAGCTTTCTTT.

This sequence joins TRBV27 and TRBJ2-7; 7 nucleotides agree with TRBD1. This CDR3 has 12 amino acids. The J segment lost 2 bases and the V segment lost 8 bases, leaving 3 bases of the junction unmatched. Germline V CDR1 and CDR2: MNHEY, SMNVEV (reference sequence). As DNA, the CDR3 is TGTGCCAGCCGGACAGGCCCCTACGAGCAGTACTTC. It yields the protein CASRTGPYEQYF.

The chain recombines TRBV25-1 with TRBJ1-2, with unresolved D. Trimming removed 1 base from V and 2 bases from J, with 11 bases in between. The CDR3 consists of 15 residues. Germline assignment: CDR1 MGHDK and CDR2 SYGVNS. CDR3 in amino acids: CASSEWSEKNYGYTF. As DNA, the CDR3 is TGTGCCAGCAGTGAATGGAGTGAAAAAAACTATGGCTACACCTTC.

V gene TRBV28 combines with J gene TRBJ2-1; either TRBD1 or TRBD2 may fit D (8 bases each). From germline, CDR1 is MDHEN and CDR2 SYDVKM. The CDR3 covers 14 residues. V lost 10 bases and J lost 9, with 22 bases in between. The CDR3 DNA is TGTGCCACCGGGGGGGGCAGGGGGCGCGCTGAGCAGTTCTTC. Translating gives CATGGGRGRAEQFF.

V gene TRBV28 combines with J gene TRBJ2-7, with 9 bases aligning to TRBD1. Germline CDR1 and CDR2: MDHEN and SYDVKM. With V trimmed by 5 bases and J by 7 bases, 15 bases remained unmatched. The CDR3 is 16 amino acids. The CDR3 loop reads CASSTPPGQGNLEQYF. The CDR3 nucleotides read TGTGCCAGCAGTACCCCACCGGGACAGGGAAATCTAGAGCAGTACTTC.

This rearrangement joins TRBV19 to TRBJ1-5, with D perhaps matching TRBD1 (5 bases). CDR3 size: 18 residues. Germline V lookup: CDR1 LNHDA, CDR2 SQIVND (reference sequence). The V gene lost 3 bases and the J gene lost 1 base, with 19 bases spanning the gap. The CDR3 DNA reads TGTGCCAGTAGTATCCGGGACCCGGGCTTGGGGAGCAATCAGCCCCAGCATTTT. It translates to CASSIRDPGLGSNQPQHF.

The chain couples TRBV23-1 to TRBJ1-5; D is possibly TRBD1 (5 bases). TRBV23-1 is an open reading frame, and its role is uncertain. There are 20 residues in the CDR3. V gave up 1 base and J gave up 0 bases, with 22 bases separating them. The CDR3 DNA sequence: TGCGCCAGCAGTCAATTTGGCTGGGGGAGTCACTCTTATAGCAATCAGCCCCAGCATTTT. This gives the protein CASSQFGWGSHSYSNQPQHF.

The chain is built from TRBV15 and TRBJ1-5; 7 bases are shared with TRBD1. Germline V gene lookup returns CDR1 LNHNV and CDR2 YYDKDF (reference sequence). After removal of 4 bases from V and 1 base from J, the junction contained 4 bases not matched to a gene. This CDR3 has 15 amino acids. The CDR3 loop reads CATSTHRGSNQPQHF. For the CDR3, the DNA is TGTGCCACCAGCACCCACAGGGGAAGCAATCAGCCCCAGCATTTT.